The present T cell receptor (beta chain) was sequenced within a study of post-analysis software for immune sequencing data. Overall study: The disease courses spanned relapsing-remitting, secondary progressive and progressive-relapsing forms of multiple sclerosis. Overall study results and limits: Strong co-clustering by F measure linked samples that shared a preparation batch. A handful of TRBV segments were significantly more frequent in patients than in controls. TRBV5-6, TRBV5-1 and TRBV20-1 were among these segments.

For this clonotype: The target antigen is unknown.

Between the trimmed V and J ends, which lost 8 bases and 5 bases, there was a span of 7 bases. Germline V gives CDR1 LGHDT, CDR2 YNNKEL (reference sequence). The CDR3 is made up of 10 amino acids. Tagging with unique molecular identifiers was a feature of the TCR beta cDNA libraries. Roughly 470,000 cDNA molecules came from about 1 to 10 million T cells. TCRdb recomputed calls from the PCR reads with MiXCR, one row per CDR3 protein. The repertoire holds hundreds of thousands of distinct CDR3 sequences, with about 27% as singletons. The source material was blood. V is TRBV3-1 and J is TRBJ2-7; no clear D gene. This TCR was sampled from a girl under 18 with multiple sclerosis. The CDR3 protein is CASGDNEQYF. The CDR3 DNA reads TGTGCCAGCGGCGACAACGAGCAGTACTTC.